A single sample gave rise to the 20 T cell receptor beta chains below, sequenced in a study of blood T cell repertoires in COVID-19. Measured with immunoSEQ multiplex PCR; TCRdb has only the in-frame clones, and not every one. The table records 350,000 to 400,000 clones, roughly 84% of them present only once. The sample consisted of PBMCs or T cells enriched from blood (not recorded which). The source of these receptors is a woman aged 25 to 39 who had recovered from COVID-19.

The V gene is TRBV23-1, the J gene TRBJ2-1; TRBD2 agrees at 11 bases. TRBV23-1 is placed among ORFs of uncertain function. Trimming took 0 bases from V and 6 from J; bases not matched to a gene: 4. The CDR3 is 16 residues long. The DNA for the CDR3 is TGCGCCAGCAGTCAATCTCTAGCGGGGGGAAGCAATGAGCAGTTCTTC. Translating it yields CASSQSLAGGSNEQFF.

The V gene is TRBV18, the J gene TRBJ1-2, with D hard to call. The CDR3 has 15 residues. CDR1 is KGHSH and CDR2 is LQKENI in the germline V gene. The ends were cut back, 4 bases at V and 6 bases at J, with 18 bases in the middle. The CDR3 reads CASSRGADRGDGYTF. The CDR3 coding sequence is TGTGCCAGCTCACGAGGAGCCGATCGGGGAGATGGCTACACCTTC.

The chain employs TRBV10-3 and TRBJ1-5, with 10 bases that match TRBD1. The CDR3 has 16 amino acids. Trimming removed 3 bases from V and 4 bases from J; junction bases left unmatched: 6. The germline V gene encodes CDR1 ENHRY and CDR2 SYGVKD. CDR3 amino acids: CAISEPGQGMNQPQHF. The CDR3 bases are TGTGCCATCAGTGAACCGGGACAGGGGATGAATCAGCCCCAGCATTTT.

The V call is TRBV6-5, the J call TRBJ1-6; D gene uncertain. The germline gives CDR1 MNHEY, CDR2 SVGAGI. The V end was cut by 7 bases, the J end by 8 bases, with 12 bases between. The CDR3 covers 13 residues. CDR3 in DNA: TGTGCCAGCACCGGAGTACGGTATTCACCCCTCCACTTT. Translated, it gives CASTGVRYSPLHF.

This CDR3 is CATSDGGYTDTQYF. CDR3 nucleotides: TGTGCCACCAGTGACGGGGGGTACACAGATACGCAGTATTTT. The V call is TRBV24-1, the J call TRBJ2-3, with 7 bases matching TRBD2. V was pared by 4 bases and J by 2 bases, with 2 bases of the junction left unmatched. The CDR3 loop spans 14 amino acids. Germline V lookup: CDR1 KGHDR, CDR2 SFDVKD.

The rearrangement joins TRBV6-4 to TRBJ2-1; TRBD2 matches at 11 bases. Unmatched junction bases numbered 5, after V lost 9 bases and J lost 10 bases. This CDR3 has 12 amino acids. CDR1 and CDR2 from the germline V gene are MRHNA and SNTAGT. DNA of the CDR3: TGTGCCAGGGTTCTAGCGGGGGGAGAGCAGTTCTTC. It translates to CARVLAGGEQFF.

The chain joins TRBV27 to TRBJ1-3; D not resolved. The CDR3 runs 15 residues. Deletions cut 2 bases from V and 0 bases from J, with 8 bases between. Germline CDR1 and CDR2: MNHEY and SMNVEV (reference sequence). CDR3 bases: TGTGCCAGCAGTTTAACGAGGAGCTCTGGAAACACCATATATTTT. As protein: CASSLTRSSGNTIYF.

The DNA for the CDR3 is TGTGCCAGCAGCCAAGATCCCAACAGGGGGATTGGAAACACCATATATTTT. Amino acid sequence: CASSQDPNRGIGNTIYF. The chain uses TRBV4-2 and TRBJ1-3, with 8 bases aligning to TRBD1. V was clipped by 0 bases and J by 3 bases; unmatched bases: 7. The CDR3 contains 17 residues. Germline assignment: CDR1 LGHNA and CDR2 YNFKEQ.

This chain uses TRBV29-1 with TRBJ2-7, with 8 bases identical to TRBD2. Germline V gene data show CDR1 as SQVTM and CDR2 as ANQGSEA. The V gene end was trimmed by 6 bases and the J gene end by 1 base; junction bases not matched to a gene: 5. The CDR3 runs 13 residues. The CDR3 is CSVSTSASYEQYF. CDR3 sequence (DNA): TGCAGCGTATCGACTAGCGCTTCCTACGAGCAGTACTTC.

The gene calls are TRBV3-1 (or the pseudogene TRBV3-2) and TRBJ1-3, with D uncertain. V was shortened by 0 bases and J by 4 bases, with 13 bases between the two germline ends. Germline CDR1 reads LGHDT; CDR2 reads YNNKEL (reference sequence). The length of the CDR3 is 16 residues. CDR3 sequence reads: CASSQDHGGTGNTIYF. The CDR3, as DNA: TGTGCCAGCAGCCAAGATCATGGCGGTACAGGAAACACCATATATTTT.

This chain connects TRBV6-5 to TRBJ2-7; 9 positions agree with TRBD2. The CDR3 has 13 amino acids. Germline CDR1 MNHEY, CDR2 SVGAGI. With V trimmed by 6 bases and J by 5 bases, 5 bases remained unmatched. For the CDR3, the DNA is TGTGCCAGCAGGCTAGCGGGAAGCCACGAGCAGTACTTC. It codes for CASRLAGSHEQYF.

This chain links TRBV2 with TRBJ1-5, with unresolved D. The germline CDR1 and CDR2 sequences are SNHLY and FYNNEI. CDR3 length: 13 amino acids. V was clipped by 6 bases and J by 4 bases, with 10 bases between them. This CDR3 reads CASRPTRNQPQHF. DNA for the CDR3: TGTGCCAGCAGACCAACACGAAATCAGCCCCAGCATTTT.

Comment on this clone: The sample contains more than one DNA sequence encoding this CDR3. This chain uses TRBV3-1 (or the pseudogene TRBV3-2) with TRBJ1-1; no clear D. V was shortened by 1 base and J by 5 bases, with 2 bases between the two germline ends. This CDR3 has 11 residues. CDR1 LGHDT and CDR2 YNNKEL come from the germline V gene (reference sequence). This CDR3 is CASSQATEAFF. The DNA of the CDR3 is TGTGCCAGCAGCCAAGCAACTGAAGCTTTCTTT.

The rearrangement uses TRBV28 and TRBJ1-3, with TRBD1 matching over 8 bases. The CDR3 totals 17 residues. The germline V gene encodes CDR1 MDHEN and CDR2 SYDVKM. J was trimmed by 3 bases and V by 3 bases; bases with no gene match: 10. The DNA of the CDR3 is TGTGCCAGCAGTTTTTTTATAACAGGGGGTGGTGGAAACACCATATATTTT. Translation gives CASSFFITGGGGNTIYF.

The CDR3 reads CASSPARDTLRTDTQYF. The CDR3 nucleotides read TGTGCCAGCAGCCCTGCCCGGGACACCTTACGCACAGATACGCAGTATTTT. The chain carries TRBV3-1 (or the pseudogene TRBV3-2) and TRBJ2-3; weak D call: TRBD1 (6 bases). The ends were cut back, 4 bases at V and 1 base at J, with 18 bases in the middle. The CDR3 loop spans 17 amino acids. Germline values: CDR1 LGHDT, CDR2 YNNKEL (reference sequence).

This clone appeared a single time. The chain combines TRBV6-5 with TRBJ1-5; TRBD1 aligns across 7 bases. CDR1 MNHEY and CDR2 SVGAGI come from the germline V gene. The J segment lost 6 bases and the V segment lost 6 bases, leaving 5 bases of the junction unmatched. The CDR3 covers 13 residues. The CDR3 sequence: CASRESGGQPQHF. CDR3 in DNA: TGTGCCAGCAGGGAGTCAGGGGGTCAGCCCCAGCATTTT.

The table lists this clone with a few counts. This rearrangement joins TRBV15 to TRBJ2-1; D may be TRBD1 (6 bases). Looked up from germline, CDR1 is LNHNV and CDR2 is YYDKDF (reference sequence). The V gene lost 9 bases and the J gene lost 2 bases, with 14 bases spanning the gap. CDR3 length equals 14 residues. The CDR3 here is CATSNRVTYNEQFF. DNA of the CDR3: TGTGCCACTAGTAACAGGGTCACCTACAATGAGCAGTTCTTC.

The rearrangement uses TRBV2 and TRBJ2-7; 7 nucleotides align to TRBD1. CDR1 and CDR2 from the germline V gene are SNHLY and FYNNEI. The V gene end was trimmed by 7 bases and the J gene end by 1 base; junction bases not matched to a gene: 7. This CDR3 is built from 14 residues. The CDR3 loop is CASTRGIQSYEQYF. The CDR3 nucleotides read TGTGCCAGCACCAGGGGGATTCAATCCTACGAGCAGTACTTC.

About this clone itself: The sample holds other DNA sequences that translate to the same CDR3. V usage is TRBV18 and J usage is TRBJ1-1; 9 bases are shared with TRBD1. V shed 3 bases, J shed 5 bases, and the junction held 1 base outside the gene matches. The CDR3 is 13 amino acids. In germline, CDR1 is KGHSH, CDR2 LQKENI. The CDR3 DNA sequence: TGTGCCAGCTCACCGACAGGGGGTACTGAAGCTTTCTTT. It encodes CASSPTGGTEAFF.

The chain links TRBV4-1 to TRBJ2-2, with 7 bases fitting TRBD1. V gave up 0 bases and J gave up 3 bases; unmatched junction bases: 4. In germline, CDR1 is MGHRA, CDR2 YSYEKL. The CDR3 sequence is 16 residues long. The CDR3: CASSQEKGAHTGELFF. The CDR3 region has the DNA TGCGCCAGCAGCCAAGAGAAGGGGGCGCACACCGGGGAGCTGTTTTTT.